Listed below are T cell receptor beta chains from one sample, sequenced in a study of blood T cell repertoires in COVID-19. Assay used: immunoSEQ multiplex PCR; TCRdb lists only in-frame clones, some missing. The data hold 300,000 to 400,000 clones, with more than 90% observed a single time. The specimen sequenced was PBMCs or T cells enriched from blood (not recorded which). Receptors originate from a woman in her thirties who had been exposed to COVID-19. CDR3s include the opening cysteine and the closing phenylalanine or tryptophan. D genes are given only for firm matches. Size is stated for part of the rows, as once, few or many counts, or as a class when the clone is expanded.

D gene	V gene	J gene	clone size	CDR3 protein	CDR3 DNA
NA	TRBV6-5	TRBJ1-1	NA	CASIPQGSVNTEAFF	TGTGCCAGCATCCCACAGGGCTCAGTGAACACTGAAGCTTTCTTT
TRBD2	TRBV13	TRBJ2-5	NA	CASSLGLAGGQETQYF	TGTGCCAGCAGCTTGGGACTAGCGGGGGGCCAAGAGACCCAGTACTTC
NA	TRBV5-5	TRBJ2-1	NA	CASSRGLEQFF	TGTGCCAGCAGCAGGGGTCTTGAGCAGTTCTTC
NA	TRBV5-1	TRBJ1-2	NA	CASSLLTTLYGYTF	TGCGCCAGCAGCTTATTGACAACTCTCTATGGCTACACCTTC
TRBD1	TRBV5-5	TRBJ1-6	NA	CASRPGQGIYNSPLHF	TGTGCCAGCAGACCCGGACAGGGAATTTATAATTCACCCCTCCACTTT
TRBD1	TRBV9	TRBJ2-3	NA	CASSVEGAGTDTQYF	TGTGCCAGCAGCGTAGAGGGGGCGGGCACAGATACGCAGTATTTT
TRBD1	TRBV20-1	TRBJ1-2	NA	CSASTTGGGYGYTF	TGCAGTGCTAGTACGACAGGGGGCGGCTATGGCTACACCTTC
NA	TRBV28	TRBJ1-4	few	CASSWLGGQTVKLFF	TGTGCCAGCAGTTGGCTCGGGGGGCAGACTGTAAAACTGTTTTTT
NA	TRBV12-3/TRBV12-4	TRBJ2-5	NA	CASSLSRQETQYF	TGTGCCAGCAGTTTAAGCCGACAAGAGACCCAGTACTTC
NA	TRBV9	TRBJ2-3	NA	CASSVAPGRTDTQYF	TGTGCCAGCAGCGTAGCTCCGGGTCGCACAGATACGCAGTATTTT
TRBD1	TRBV7-3	TRBJ2-1	NA	CASSPSRTGDGPFF	TGTGCCAGCAGCCCTTCCCGGACAGGAGATGGACCGTTCTTC